The 26 T cell receptor beta chains given below trace back to one sample, sequenced in a study of a mutant IDH1 vaccine in newly diagnosed glioma listed by TCRdb under 2021. The sample's time point label, decoded: week 47, end of study. Each vaccine dose, consisting of 300 ug of a 20-mer mutant IDH1 peptide in Montanide, was administered subcutaneously with topical imiquimod. Their antigens remain unidentified. The library came from the immunoSEQ multiplex PCR assay. The table comes from immuneACCESS by way of TCRdb, which keeps in-frame sequences with V and J called. Part of the clones is missing from these tables; in studies checked, under half for an unresolved V gene and the rest for unknown reasons. This sample gives around 53,000 clones in total; roughly 80% of them show up just once. The ten largest clones take up around 4% of the sample. The sample here was PBMCs, taken from a glioma patient whose treatment included an IDH1 peptide vaccine. The receptors stem from a woman in her thirties with glioma. Some clones in this sample may be carry-over from other donors' samples.

The chain recombines TRBV27 with TRBJ1-1; 8 bases match TRBD1. V was clipped by 5 bases and J by 3 bases; unmatched bases: 8. This CDR3 has 15 residues. The germline V gene has CDR1 MNHEY and CDR2 SMNVEV (reference sequence). The CDR3 bases are TGTGCCAGCAGTACCCAGGGGGCTCGGGACACTGAAGCTTTCTTT. Its translation: CASSTQGARDTEAFF.

This chain links TRBV19 with TRBJ2-1; no clear D gene. V dropped 5 bases and J dropped 11 bases, with 16 bases sitting between them. There are 13 residues in the CDR3. From germline, CDR1 is LNHDA and CDR2 SQIVND (reference sequence). CDR3 DNA: TGTGCCAGTAGTGGCTTCTCCCAATTCAAGCAGTTCTTC. Translated, it gives CASSGFSQFKQFF.

The chain carries TRBV27 and TRBJ2-5, with D possibly TRBD2 on 6 matching bases. This CDR3 is built from 15 residues. Germline CDR1 and CDR2: MNHEY and SMNVEV (reference sequence). Trimming removed 4 bases at V and 2 bases at J, with 14 bases between. CDR3 region: CASSSGRGLQETQYF. DNA for the CDR3: TGTGCCAGCAGTTCTGGCAGAGGACTACAAGAGACCCAGTACTTC.

The chain employs TRBV19 and TRBJ1-2, with TRBD1 matching 8 bases. Germline CDR1 and CDR2: LNHDA and SQIVND (reference sequence). The CDR3 is 17 amino acids. The J segment lost 4 bases and the V segment lost 5 bases, leaving 15 bases of the junction unmatched. CDR3 bases: TGTGCCAGTAGTGCACCTTTCCGGGACAGGAGCTCCTATGGCTACACCTTC. Translation gives CASSAPFRDRSSYGYTF.

The V gene is TRBV29-1, the J gene TRBJ2-7, with D maybe TRBD2 (5 bases). Germline lookup yields CDR1 SQVTM and CDR2 ANQGSEA. CDR3 size: 14 residues. V was clipped by 5 bases and J by 7 bases, with 21 bases between them. CDR3 DNA: TGCAGCGTTCCCTTGGGCGGGTCCGCGGGTGAGCAGTACTTC. Amino acids: CSVPLGGSAGEQYF.

The J gene is TRBJ1-2, the V gene TRBV5-6; 7 positions match TRBD1. Trimming took 4 bases from V and 5 from J; bases not matched to a gene: 8. Germline values: CDR1 SGHDT, CDR2 YYEEEE. The CDR3 is 14 amino acids. CDR3 sequence reads: CASSHPTGTYGYTF. CDR3 bases: TGTGCCAGCAGCCACCCGACAGGGACTTATGGCTACACCTTC. Complete variable domain (other parts from reference TRBV5-6 and TRBJ1-2): DAGVTQSPTHLIKTRGQQVTLRCSPKSGHDTVSWYQQALGQGPQFIFQYYEEEERQRGNFPDRFSGHQFPNYSSELNVNALLLGDSALYLCASSHPTGTYGYTFGSGTRLTVV.

This clone was seen once. The gene calls are TRBV10-3 and TRBJ2-7; a weak D match, TRBD1 (6 bases). The length of the CDR3 is 14 residues. Trimming cost V 6 bases and J 2 bases, with 14 bases left between them. Germline CDR1 ENHRY, CDR2 SYGVKD. CDR3 region: CAISRQASTYEQYF. In DNA, the CDR3 is TGTGCCATCAGCAGACAGGCCTCAACCTACGAGCAGTACTTC.

The chain recombines TRBV6-4 with TRBJ1-1; D gene unclear. The V end lost 0 bases, the J end lost 1 base, and 6 bases lay between the germline ends. The CDR3 is 14 residues long. Germline CDR1 MRHNA, CDR2 SNTAGT. The CDR3 loop reads CASSDSAENTEAFF. CDR3 DNA: TGTGCCAGCAGTGACTCGGCGGAGAACACTGAAGCTTTCTTT.

The J gene is TRBJ2-1, the V gene TRBV11-3; D is ambiguous. CDR3 length: 16 residues. V dropped 3 bases and J dropped 0 bases, with 12 bases sitting between them. From germline, CDR1 is SGHNT and CDR2 YENEEA. CDR3 in amino acids: CASSFLGLNSYNEQFF. The CDR3 DNA sequence: TGTGCCAGCAGCTTCCTTGGGCTTAACTCCTACAATGAGCAGTTCTTC.

This clone was seen just once. V and J are TRBV6-5 and TRBJ1-1; possibly TRBD1 for D (5 bases). The CDR3 has 14 amino acids. The ends were cut back, 9 bases at V and 1 base at J, with 15 bases in the middle. The V gene's germline CDR1 is MNHEY and CDR2 SVGAGI. Written as DNA, the CDR3 is TGTGCCAGTAAACCTCAGGGAGGGAACACTGAAGCTTTCTTT. It translates to CASKPQGGNTEAFF.

This chain links TRBV14 with TRBJ2-7; 9 positions match TRBD2. CDR1 is SGHDN, CDR2 FVKESK, per germline. Germline trimming cut 0 bases from V and 2 bases from J; bases unmatched to any gene: 5. The CDR3 spans 16 residues. The CDR3 bases are TGTGCCAGCAGCCAAGAAGGGCTAGCGGGAACCTACGAGCAGTACTTC. It codes for CASSQEGLAGTYEQYF.

The rearrangement joins TRBV7-2 to TRBJ1-5; 7 bases agree with TRBD1. CDR3 length equals 15 residues. The trim removed 0 bases at V and 4 bases at J, leaving 3 bases unmatched. Per the germline V gene, CDR1 is SGHTA and CDR2 is FQGNSA. The CDR3, as DNA: TGTGCCAGCAGCTTAGCCGGGACAGAGAATCAGCCCCAGCATTTT. This codes for CASSLAGTENQPQHF.

The J gene is TRBJ2-1, the V gene TRBV6-5; 7 bases align to TRBD2. V was clipped by 4 bases and J by 3 bases; unmatched bases: 6. Germline V gene lookup returns CDR1 MNHEY and CDR2 SVGAGI. The CDR3 contains 15 residues. CDR3 residues: CASSFGGLGYNEQFF. For the CDR3, the DNA is TGTGCCAGCAGTTTTGGTGGACTAGGCTACAATGAGCAGTTCTTC.

V and J are TRBV5-6 and TRBJ1-2, with a possible D match to TRBD1 (5 bases). This CDR3 comprises 13 residues. The V gene lost 4 bases and the J gene lost 1 base, with 8 bases spanning the gap. CDR1 is SGHDT, CDR2 YYEEEE, per germline. In DNA, the CDR3 is TGTGCCAGCAGCCAGGGCTATAACTATGGCTACACCTTC. Amino acid sequence: CASSQGYNYGYTF. Drawing the rest from reference TRBV5-6 and TRBJ1-2, the complete variable domain is DAGVTQSPTHLIKTRGQQVTLRCSPKSGHDTVSWYQQALGQGPQFIFQYYEEEERQRGNFPDRFSGHQFPNYSSELNVNALLLGDSALYLCASSQGYNYGYTFGSGTRLTVV.

V is TRBV19 and J is TRBJ1-5; the D gene is possibly TRBD1 (6 bases). Deletions cut 7 bases from V and 6 bases from J, with 19 bases between. Germline CDR1 reads LNHDA; CDR2 reads SQIVND (reference sequence). The CDR3 length is 15 residues. CDR3 coding DNA: TGTGCCAGTACGTCGGTGGGGGGGCCTCGTCAGCCCCAGCATTTT. It encodes CASTSVGGPRQPQHF.

V is TRBV4-1 and J is TRBJ1-3, with D perhaps TRBD1 (5 bases). Germline loops: CDR1 MGHRA, CDR2 YSYEKL. With 4 bases removed from V and 4 bases from J, the gap between germline ends came to 14 bases. The CDR3 extends over 15 amino acids. The chain's CDR3 is CASSPHPREGNTIYF. CDR3 in DNA: TGCGCCAGCAGCCCACACCCCAGGGAGGGAAACACCATATATTTT.

V is TRBV29-1 and J is TRBJ1-1; D is perhaps TRBD1 (5 bases). The germline V and J ends were trimmed by 6 bases and 1 base, with 9 bases remaining between them. The germline V gene encodes CDR1 SQVTM and CDR2 ANQGSEA. This CDR3 is 12 amino acids long. CDR3 residues: CSVSRGNTEAFF. CDR3 DNA: TGCAGCGTCAGTAGGGGGAACACTGAAGCTTTCTTT.

This clone was observed a few times. This sequence joins TRBV7-9 and TRBJ1-5; D gene ambiguous. V gave up 1 base and J gave up 3 bases, with 10 bases separating them. The CDR3 has 15 amino acids. The V gene's germline CDR1 is SEHNR and CDR2 FQNEAQ (reference sequence). The CDR3 DNA reads TGTGCCAGCAGCTTAGGAATCGGATCCAATCAGCCCCAGCATTTT. It encodes CASSLGIGSNQPQHF.

The chain recombines TRBV18 with TRBJ2-3, with 11 positions matching TRBD2. Germline CDR1 KGHSH, CDR2 LQKENI. V gave up 3 bases and J gave up 4 bases; unmatched junction bases: 9. This CDR3 is 17 amino acids long. CDR3 protein: CASSPSSTSGSSDTQYF. CDR3 nucleotides: TGTGCCAGCTCACCGAGTAGTACTAGCGGGAGTTCAGATACGCAGTATTTT.

The chain recombines TRBV6-1 with TRBJ1-2; D is undetermined. The CDR3 sequence is 13 residues long. Trimming removed 6 bases at V and 5 bases at J, with 13 bases between. CDR1 is MNHNS, CDR2 SASEGT, per germline. The CDR3 DNA reads TGTGCCAGCAGGGAGAATATCCTTTATGGCTACACCTTC. This translates into CASRENILYGYTF.

The rearrangement uses TRBV30 and TRBJ1-1; D is uncertain. The V end was cut by 4 bases, the J end by 4 bases, with 10 bases between. The CDR3 loop spans 12 amino acids. CDR1 is GTSNPN, CDR2 SVGIG, per germline (reference sequence). This chain's CDR3 is CAWKGSSTEAFF. DNA of the CDR3: TGTGCCTGGAAGGGATCCAGCACTGAAGCTTTCTTT.

The chain has TRBV5-1 and TRBJ2-1, with unresolved D. Between the trimmed V and J ends, which lost 0 bases and 7 bases, there was a span of 17 bases. Looked up from germline, CDR1 is SGHRS and CDR2 is YFSETQ. The CDR3 has 16 amino acids. The CDR3 region is CASSLGSLVLRNEQFF. In DNA, the CDR3 is TGCGCCAGCAGCTTGGGATCTCTGGTCCTTAGGAATGAGCAGTTCTTC.

The chain has TRBV4-1 and TRBJ2-1, with D possibly being TRBD1 (6 bases). V was shortened by 1 base and J by 7 bases, with 20 bases between the two germline ends. Germline lookup yields CDR1 MGHRA and CDR2 YSYEKL. The CDR3 covers 17 residues. The CDR3 sequence is CASSQGDRLATGNEQFF. CDR3 in DNA: TGCGCCAGCAGCCAAGGAGACAGGCTTGCCACGGGTAATGAGCAGTTCTTC.

This clone has a single count. This sequence joins TRBV6-1 and TRBJ1-4, with D maybe TRBD1 (5 bases). Per the germline V gene, CDR1 is MNHNS and CDR2 is SASEGT. This CDR3 has 15 amino acids. Deletions cut 4 bases from V and 7 bases from J, with 16 bases between. The CDR3 region has the DNA TGTGCCAGCAGTGCCCCGGGACGTACTTTTGAAAAACTGTTTTTT. It yields the protein CASSAPGRTFEKLFF.

This chain uses TRBV9 with TRBJ2-5, with D unresolved. This CDR3 spans 13 amino acids. V lost 3 bases to trimming and J lost 5 bases, with 11 bases between them. Looked up from germline, CDR1 is SGDLS and CDR2 is YYNGEE. CDR3 loop: CASSGAYGETQYF. The CDR3 coding sequence is TGTGCCAGCAGCGGTGCTTACGGGGAGACCCAGTACTTC.

The J gene is TRBJ1-2, the V gene TRBV7-9, with 7 bases lining up with TRBD1. The junction had 8 bases not matched to a gene; V was cut back by 1 base and J by 3 bases. The germline V gene encodes CDR1 SEHNR and CDR2 FQNEAQ (reference sequence). This CDR3 comprises 16 residues. For the CDR3, the DNA is TGTGCCAGCAGCTTAGATGGGACAGTCCCTTACTATGGCTACACCTTC. This encodes CASSLDGTVPYYGYTF.